A selection of T cell receptor beta chains follows, all from one sample in a study of cytomegalovirus exposure and HLA in healthy donors. Here immunoSEQ multiplex PCR was the method, and the copy in TCRdb shows in-frame clones only, minus some. The sample comprises 150,000 to 200,000 clones, 82% of which are singletons, and over 5% rests with the top ten. The sequenced material came from PBMCs. The receptor source for this set is a woman in her 50s in good health and CMV-seropositive. Each CDR3 is given with its conserved first and last residue. A D gene is named only where the DNA matches it firmly. Rows give clone size only sometimes, using once, few, many, or a class for an expanded clone.

d_call	v_call	clone_size	j_call	cdr3_nt	cdr3_aa
.	TRBV7-6	.	TRBJ1-4	TGTGCCAGCAGCCCGTCCGTTGGGGCGGATGAAAAACTGTTTTTT	CASSPSVGADEKLFF
TRBD1	TRBV29-1	.	TRBJ2-5	TGCAGCGTGGGACAGGGGGCCGAGACCCAGTACTTC	CSVGQGAETQYF
.	TRBV7-9	.	TRBJ2-2	TGTGCCAGCAGCGCACCGACTGGCACCGGGGAGCTGTTTTTT	CASSAPTGTGELFF
TRBD2	TRBV5-1	.	TRBJ2-7	TGCGCCAGCAGCTTGGCGGGCGGGGGTCCCTACGAGCAGTACTTC	CASSLAGGGPYEQYF
TRBD1	TRBV29-1	.	TRBJ2-1	TGCAGCGTTGAGAAAGGGGGCCGTCAAAGCTCCTACAATGAGCAGTTCTTC	CSVEKGGRQSSYNEQFF
.	TRBV5-4	.	TRBJ2-1	TGTGCCAGCAGCTTGGCGGGACTCCTTACTTACAATGAGCAGTTCTTC	CASSLAGLLTYNEQFF
TRBD1	TRBV14	.	TRBJ2-7	TGTGCCAGCAGCCAAGATGCGGACAGGGCTTCTGGGCAGTACTTC	CASSQDADRASGQYF
.	TRBV6-1	.	TRBJ1-1	TGTGCCAGTGGTCGGGACACCTTGAACACTGAAGCTTTCTTT	CASGRDTLNTEAFF
TRBD2	TRBV6-6	.	TRBJ2-1	TGTGCCAGCAGTTACTCGGGCGGGAGGGGGGGCAATGAGCAGTTCTTC	CASSYSGGRGGNEQFF
.	TRBV29-1	few	TRBJ2-1	TGCAGCGCACGGACCGGACACGCCAATGAGCAGTTCTTC	CSARTGHANEQFF
TRBD1	TRBV28	once	TRBJ2-3	TGTGCCAGCAGTCGGACCTCCCGGGACAGAGTCAATACGCAGTATTTT	CASSRTSRDRVNTQYF
TRBD1	TRBV11-2	.	TRBJ2-3	TGTGCCAGCAGCAAAACAGGGGGCACAGATACGCAGTATTTT	CASSKTGGTDTQYF
TRBD2	TRBV11-2	.	TRBJ2-1	TGTGCCAGCAGCTCGGGACTAGCGGCCTACAATGAGCAGTTCTTC	CASSSGLAAYNEQFF
.	TRBV18	.	TRBJ2-5	TGTGCCAGCTCACCACCGACTAGTCAAGAGACCCAGTACTTC	CASSPPTSQETQYF
TRBD1	TRBV7-9	.	TRBJ1-4	TGTGCCAGCAGCTTAGTAGCGACAGGGGGTAATGAAAAACTGTTTTTT	CASSLVATGGNEKLFF
.	TRBV9	.	TRBJ1-4	TGTGCCAGCAGCGTAGGGACAGCTCCTAATGAAAAACTGTTTTTT	CASSVGTAPNEKLFF
.	TRBV6-4	once	TRBJ1-6	TGTGCCAGCAGGGAAGACATCACCTATAATTCACCCCTCCACTTT	CASREDITYNSPLHF
.	TRBV10-3	.	TRBJ2-3	TGTGCCATCACCCCGGGAGTCGGAGATACGCAGTATTTT	CAITPGVGDTQYF
TRBD2	TRBV11-2	.	TRBJ2-1	TGTGCCAGCAGCTTAAGGCCCTCGGGACTAGCGGGAGGGGGGAATGAGCAGTTCTTC	CASSLRPSGLAGGGNEQFF
.	TRBV5-4	.	TRBJ2-5	TGTGCCAGCAGCCCCACACGGGGGGCGGGGGAGACCCAGTACTTC	CASSPTRGAGETQYF
.	TRBV11-2	once	TRBJ1-1	TGTGCCAGCAGCTTCGATACAGGTTACAGAACTGAAGCTTTCTTT	CASSFDTGYRTEAFF
TRBD2	TRBV2	.	TRBJ2-5	TGTGCCAGCACCGGGACTACCTGGGCCCAGTACTTC	CASTGTTWAQYF
.	TRBV28	.	TRBJ1-2	TGTGCCAGCAGCCCTGGGGGGAAAGGAGGCTACACCTTC	CASSPGGKGGYTF
.	TRBV11-1	few	TRBJ1-1	TGTGCCAGCAGCTTACTATTGAACACTGAAGCTTTCTTT	CASSLLLNTEAFF
.	TRBV7-8	.	TRBJ1-3	TGTGCCAGCAGCGCTAGCGACAACTCTGGAAACACCATATATTTT	CASSASDNSGNTIYF
.	TRBV29-1	.	TRBJ1-1	TGCAGCGTTCTGGACAGAACGATGAACACTGAAGCTTTCTTT	CSVLDRTMNTEAFF
.	TRBV7-9	.	TRBJ2-2	TGTGCCAGCAGCTTAGCGGCGGGAAACACCGGGGAGCTGTTTTTT	CASSLAAGNTGELFF
.	TRBV5-1	.	TRBJ2-7	TGCGCCAGCAGCTTGGGTGGAGGGTCCTACGAGCAGTACTTC	CASSLGGGSYEQYF
.	TRBV5-3	.	TRBJ2-3	TGTGCCAGAAGGCGGAGGGCCACAGATACGCAGTATTTT	CARRRRATDTQYF
TRBD1	TRBV10-3	once	TRBJ2-7	TGTGCCACGGGACAGGGTCCCTACGAGCAGTACTTC	CATGQGPYEQYF
.	TRBV5-1	.	TRBJ2-2	TGCGCCAGCGGATATAGCGGTCGGACCACCGGGGAGCTGTTTTTT	CASGYSGRTTGELFF
TRBD1	TRBV6-5	.	TRBJ1-1	TGTGCCAGCAGTCGGGACAGGCCGAACACTGAAGCTTTCTTT	CASSRDRPNTEAFF
TRBD2	TRBV18	.	TRBJ2-1	TGTGCCAGCTCACCCACACAGCGGGACTACAATGAGCAGTTCTTC	CASSPTQRDYNEQFF
TRBD2	TRBV5-4	.	TRBJ2-5	TGTGCCAGCAGCCAAGCGGGGGCAAAAGAGACCCAGTACTTC	CASSQAGAKETQYF
.	TRBV5-1	few	TRBJ2-3	TGCGCCAGCAGCTTGGCGGGTGTCACAGATACGCAGTATTTT	CASSLAGVTDTQYF
.	TRBV9	.	TRBJ1-5	TGTGCCAGCAGCGTTGGGGGGGGTAATCAGCCCCAGCATTTT	CASSVGGGNQPQHF
.	TRBV4-1	.	TRBJ1-5	TGCGCCAGCAGCCATCCAGGGTCGGGCAATCAGCCCCAGCATTTT	CASSHPGSGNQPQHF
.	TRBV5-1	.	TRBJ2-3	TGCGCCAGCAGCTTGGCGAGGGGGTGGACAGATACGCAGTATTTT	CASSLARGWTDTQYF
TRBD2	TRBV9	.	TRBJ2-5	TGTGCCAGCAGCGTCTCTCCGACTAGCGACGGGGAGACCCAGTACTTC	CASSVSPTSDGETQYF